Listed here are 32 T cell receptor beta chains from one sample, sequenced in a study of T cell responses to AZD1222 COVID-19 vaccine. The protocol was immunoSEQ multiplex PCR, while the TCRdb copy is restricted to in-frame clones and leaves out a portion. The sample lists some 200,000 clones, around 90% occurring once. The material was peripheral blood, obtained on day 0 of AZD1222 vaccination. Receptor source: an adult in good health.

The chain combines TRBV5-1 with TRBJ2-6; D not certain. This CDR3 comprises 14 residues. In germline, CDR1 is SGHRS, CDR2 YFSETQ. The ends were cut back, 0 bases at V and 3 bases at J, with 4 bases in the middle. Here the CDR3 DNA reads TGCGCCAGCAGCTTGGTGGGTGGGGCCAACGTCCTGACTTTC. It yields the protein CASSLVGGANVLTF.

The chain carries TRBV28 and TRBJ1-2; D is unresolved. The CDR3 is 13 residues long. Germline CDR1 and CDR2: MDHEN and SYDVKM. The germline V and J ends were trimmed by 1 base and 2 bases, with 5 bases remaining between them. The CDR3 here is CASSLSTNYGYTF. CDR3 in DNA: TGTGCCAGCAGTTTATCTACCAACTATGGCTACACCTTC.

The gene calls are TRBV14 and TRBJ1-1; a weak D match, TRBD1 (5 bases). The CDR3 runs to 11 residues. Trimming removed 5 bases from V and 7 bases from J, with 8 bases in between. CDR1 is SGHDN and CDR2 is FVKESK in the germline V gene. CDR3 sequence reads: CASSSGGEAFF. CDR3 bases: TGTGCCAGCAGCTCGGGGGGTGAAGCTTTCTTT.

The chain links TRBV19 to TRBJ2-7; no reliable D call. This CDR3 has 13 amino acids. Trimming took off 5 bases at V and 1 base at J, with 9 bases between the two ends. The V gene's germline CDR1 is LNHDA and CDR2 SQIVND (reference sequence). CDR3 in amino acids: CASSYSYSYEQYF. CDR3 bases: TGTGCCAGTAGTTACAGCTATTCCTACGAGCAGTACTTC. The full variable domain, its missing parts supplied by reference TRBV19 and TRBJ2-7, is DGGITQSPKYLFRKEGQNVTLSCEQNLNHDAMYWYRQDPGQGLRLIYYSQIVNDFQKGDIAEGYSVSREKKESFPLTVTSAQKNPTAFYLCASSYSYSYEQYFGPGTRLTVT.

The CDR3 region is CASITDRGPTTGELFF. As DNA, the CDR3 is TGCGCCAGCATAACAGACAGGGGACCGACCACCGGGGAGCTGTTTTTT. The chain joins TRBV23-1 to TRBJ2-2; 8 bases match TRBD1. TRBV23-1 carries the ORF label, with uncertain function. This CDR3 region has 16 residues. The junction had 11 bases not matched to a gene; V was cut back by 7 bases and J by 4 bases.

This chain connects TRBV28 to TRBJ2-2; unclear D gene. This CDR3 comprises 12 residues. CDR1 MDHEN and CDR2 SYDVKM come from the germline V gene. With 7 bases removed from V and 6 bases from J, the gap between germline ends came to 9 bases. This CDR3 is CASISWPGELFF. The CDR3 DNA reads TGTGCCAGCATTAGTTGGCCCGGGGAGCTGTTTTTT.

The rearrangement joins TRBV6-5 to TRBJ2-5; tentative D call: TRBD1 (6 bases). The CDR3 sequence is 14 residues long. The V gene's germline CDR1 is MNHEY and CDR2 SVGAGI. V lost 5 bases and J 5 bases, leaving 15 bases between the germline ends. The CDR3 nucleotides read TGTGCCAGCAGTACCCAACAGGGTTGGGAGACCCAGTACTTC. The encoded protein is CASSTQQGWETQYF.

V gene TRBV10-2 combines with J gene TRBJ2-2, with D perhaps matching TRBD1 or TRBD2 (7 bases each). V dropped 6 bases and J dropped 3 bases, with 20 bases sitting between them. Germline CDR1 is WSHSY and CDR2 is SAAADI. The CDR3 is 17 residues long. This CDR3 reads CASRRGGQGEHTGELFF. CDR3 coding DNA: TGCGCCAGCAGAAGGGGGGGTCAGGGGGAGCACACCGGGGAGCTGTTTTTT.

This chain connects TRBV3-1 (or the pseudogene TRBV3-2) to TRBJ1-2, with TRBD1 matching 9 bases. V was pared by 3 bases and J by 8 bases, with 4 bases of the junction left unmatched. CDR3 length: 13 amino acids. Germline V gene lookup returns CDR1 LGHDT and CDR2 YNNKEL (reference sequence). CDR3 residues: CASSQGQGGGYTF. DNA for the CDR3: TGTGCCAGCAGCCAGGGACAGGGCGGGGGCTACACCTTC.

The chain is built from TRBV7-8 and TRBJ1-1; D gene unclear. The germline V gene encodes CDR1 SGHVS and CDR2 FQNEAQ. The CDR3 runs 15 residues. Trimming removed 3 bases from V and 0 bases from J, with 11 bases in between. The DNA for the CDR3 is TGTGCCAGCAGCTTCATGGGTGTCATGAACACTGAAGCTTTCTTT. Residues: CASSFMGVMNTEAFF. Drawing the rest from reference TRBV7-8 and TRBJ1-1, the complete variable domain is GAGVSQSPRYKVAKRGQDVALRCDPISGHVSLFWYQQALGQGPEFLTYFQNEAQLDKSGLPSDRFFAERPEGSVSTLKIQRTQQEDSAVYLCASSFMGVMNTEAFFGQGTRLTVV.

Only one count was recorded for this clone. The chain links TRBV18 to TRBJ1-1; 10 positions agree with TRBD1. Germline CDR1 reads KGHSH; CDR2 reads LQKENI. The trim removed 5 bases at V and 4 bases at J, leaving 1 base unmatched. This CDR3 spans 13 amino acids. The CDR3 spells CASSGQGGTEAFF. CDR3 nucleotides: TGTGCCAGCTCAGGACAGGGGGGCACTGAAGCTTTCTTT.

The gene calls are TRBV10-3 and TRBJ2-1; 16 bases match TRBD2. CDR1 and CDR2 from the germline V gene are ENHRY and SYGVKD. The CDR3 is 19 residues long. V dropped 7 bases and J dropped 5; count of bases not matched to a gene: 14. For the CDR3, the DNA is TGTGCCATCACACCGACCGGGACTAGCGGGAGGGCTGTTAACAATGAGCAGTTCTTC. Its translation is CAITPTGTSGRAVNNEQFF.

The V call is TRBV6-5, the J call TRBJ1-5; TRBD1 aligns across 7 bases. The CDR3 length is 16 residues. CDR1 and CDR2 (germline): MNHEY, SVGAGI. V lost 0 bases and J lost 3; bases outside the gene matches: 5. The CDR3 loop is CASSYSGRGVNQPQHF. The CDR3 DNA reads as TGTGCCAGCAGTTACTCCGGCAGGGGGGTCAATCAGCCCCAGCATTTT.

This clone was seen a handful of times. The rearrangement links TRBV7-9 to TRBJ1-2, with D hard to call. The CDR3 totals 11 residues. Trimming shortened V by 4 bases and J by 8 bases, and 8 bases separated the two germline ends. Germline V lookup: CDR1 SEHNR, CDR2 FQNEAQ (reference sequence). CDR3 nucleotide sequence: TGTGCCAGCAGCTCAAGTCGAGGCTACACCTTC. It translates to CASSSSRGYTF.

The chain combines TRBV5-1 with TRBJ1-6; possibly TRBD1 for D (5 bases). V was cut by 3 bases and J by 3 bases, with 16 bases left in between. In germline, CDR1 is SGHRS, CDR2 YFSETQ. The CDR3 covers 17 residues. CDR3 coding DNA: TGCGCCAGCAGCTGGGGCCTACCTAGATTCTATAATTCACCCCTCCACTTT. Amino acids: CASSWGLPRFYNSPLHF.

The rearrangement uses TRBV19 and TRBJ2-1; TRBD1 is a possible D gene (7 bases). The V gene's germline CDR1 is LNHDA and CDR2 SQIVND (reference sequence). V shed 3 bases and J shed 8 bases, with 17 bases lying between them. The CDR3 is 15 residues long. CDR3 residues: CASSIGAGGLDEQFF. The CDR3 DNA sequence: TGTGCCAGTAGTATCGGGGCAGGGGGGTTGGATGAGCAGTTCTTC.

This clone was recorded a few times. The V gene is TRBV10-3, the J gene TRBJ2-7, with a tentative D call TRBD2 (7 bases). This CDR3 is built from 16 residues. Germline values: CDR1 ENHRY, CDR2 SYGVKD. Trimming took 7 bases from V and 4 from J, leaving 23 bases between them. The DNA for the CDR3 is TGTGCCATCACCCCTAGTAATTGGGGGGGGGCTTACGAGCAGTACTTC. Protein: CAITPSNWGGAYEQYF.

The CDR3 region has the DNA TGCGCCAGCAGCTTAAATACAGGCCAGGGCTCACCCCTCCACTTT. Its translation is CASSLNTGQGSPLHF. The chain links TRBV5-1 to TRBJ1-6, with D tentatively TRBD1 (5 bases). The CDR3 spans 15 residues. CDR1 is SGHRS and CDR2 is YFSETQ in the germline V gene. Trimming pared 2 bases from V and 10 bases from J, leaving 16 bases between.

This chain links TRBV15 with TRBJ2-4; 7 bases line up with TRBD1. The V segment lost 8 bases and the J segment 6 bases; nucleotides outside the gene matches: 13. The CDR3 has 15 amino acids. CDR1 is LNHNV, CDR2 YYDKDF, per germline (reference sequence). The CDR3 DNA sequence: TGTGCCACCCTACGACAGGGTATGAGGGGAAACATTCAGTACTTC. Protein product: CATLRQGMRGNIQYF.

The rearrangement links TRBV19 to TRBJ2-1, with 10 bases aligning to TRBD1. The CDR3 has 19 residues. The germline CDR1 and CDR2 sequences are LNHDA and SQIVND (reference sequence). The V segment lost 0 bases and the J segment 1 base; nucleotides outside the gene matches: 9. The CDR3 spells CASSIDPGTGADSYNEQFF. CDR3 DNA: TGTGCCAGTAGTATAGATCCCGGGACAGGGGCCGATTCCTACAATGAGCAGTTCTTC.

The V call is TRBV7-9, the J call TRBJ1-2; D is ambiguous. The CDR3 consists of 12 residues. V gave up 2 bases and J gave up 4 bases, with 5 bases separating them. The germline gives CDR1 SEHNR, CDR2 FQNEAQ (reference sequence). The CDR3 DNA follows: TGTGCCAGCAGCTTATCCTTCTATGGCTACACCTTC. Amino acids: CASSLSFYGYTF.

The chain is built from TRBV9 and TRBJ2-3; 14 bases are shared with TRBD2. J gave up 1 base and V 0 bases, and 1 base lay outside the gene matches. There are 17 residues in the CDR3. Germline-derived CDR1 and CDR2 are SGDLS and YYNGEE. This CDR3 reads CASSVGTSGRRTDTQYF. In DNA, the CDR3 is TGTGCCAGCAGCGTAGGGACTAGCGGGAGGCGCACAGATACGCAGTATTTT.

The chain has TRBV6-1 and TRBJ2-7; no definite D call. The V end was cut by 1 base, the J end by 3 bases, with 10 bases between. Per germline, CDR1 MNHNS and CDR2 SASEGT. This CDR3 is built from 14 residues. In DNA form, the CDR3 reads TGTGCCAGCAGTGAAGGGAACAGTTTCTACGAGCAGTACTTC. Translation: CASSEGNSFYEQYF.

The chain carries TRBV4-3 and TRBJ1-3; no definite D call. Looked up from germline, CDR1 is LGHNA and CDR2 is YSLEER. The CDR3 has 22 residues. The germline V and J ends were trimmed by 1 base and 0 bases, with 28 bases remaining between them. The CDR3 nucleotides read TGCGCCAGCAGCCAAGTTGCGGCGATTCGTGGGAATCACCAAAGCTCTGGAAACACCATATATTTT. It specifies CASSQVAAIRGNHQSSGNTIYF.

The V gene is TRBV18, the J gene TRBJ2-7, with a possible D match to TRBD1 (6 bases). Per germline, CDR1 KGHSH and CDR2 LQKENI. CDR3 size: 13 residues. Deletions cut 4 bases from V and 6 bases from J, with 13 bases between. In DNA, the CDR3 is TGTGCCAGCTCACTAAACCAGGGGTCCGAGCAGTACTTC. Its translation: CASSLNQGSEQYF.

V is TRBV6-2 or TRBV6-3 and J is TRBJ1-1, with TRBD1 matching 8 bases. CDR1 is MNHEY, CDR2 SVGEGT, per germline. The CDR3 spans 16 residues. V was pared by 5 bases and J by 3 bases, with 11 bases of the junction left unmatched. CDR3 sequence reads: CASSPVAVDRDTEAFF. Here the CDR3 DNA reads TGTGCCAGCAGTCCCGTGGCAGTGGACAGGGACACTGAAGCTTTCTTT.

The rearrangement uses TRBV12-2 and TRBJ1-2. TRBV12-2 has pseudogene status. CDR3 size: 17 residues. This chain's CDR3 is CASRLGPAVGEGDGYTF. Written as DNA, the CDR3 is TGTGCAAGTCGCTTAGGCCCCGCCGTTGGGGAAGGAGATGGCTACACCTTC.

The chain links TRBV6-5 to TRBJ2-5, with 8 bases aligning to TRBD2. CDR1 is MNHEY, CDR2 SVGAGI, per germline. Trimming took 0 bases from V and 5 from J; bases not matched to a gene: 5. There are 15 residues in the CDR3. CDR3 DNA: TGTGCCAGCAGTTACTCGATTGGCGGGGGGGAGACCCAGTACTTC. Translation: CASSYSIGGGETQYF.

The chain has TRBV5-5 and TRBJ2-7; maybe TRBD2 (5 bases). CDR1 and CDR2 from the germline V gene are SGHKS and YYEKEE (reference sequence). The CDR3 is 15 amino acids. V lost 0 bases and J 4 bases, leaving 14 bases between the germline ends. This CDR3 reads CASSLAGSQAYEQYF. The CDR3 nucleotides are TGTGCCAGCAGCTTGGCTGGGAGTCAGGCATACGAGCAGTACTTC.

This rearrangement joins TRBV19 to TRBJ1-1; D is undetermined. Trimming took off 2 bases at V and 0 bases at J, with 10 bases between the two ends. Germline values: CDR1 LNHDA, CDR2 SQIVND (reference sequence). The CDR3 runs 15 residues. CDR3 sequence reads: CASSIFGGLNTEAFF. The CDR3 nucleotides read TGTGCCAGTAGTATATTTGGCGGATTGAACACTGAAGCTTTCTTT. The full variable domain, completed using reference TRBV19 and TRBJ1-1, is DGGITQSPKYLFRKEGQNVTLSCEQNLNHDAMYWYRQDPGQGLRLIYYSQIVNDFQKGDIAEGYSVSREKKESFPLTVTSAQKNPTAFYLCASSIFGGLNTEAFFGQGTRLTVV.

The CDR3 loop reads CASSEYRGLSNQPQHF. CDR3 DNA sequence: TGTGCCAGCAGTGAATATCGGGGTTTGAGCAATCAGCCCCAGCATTTT. The J gene is TRBJ1-5, the V gene TRBV6-1; D is ambiguous. The CDR3 length is 16 residues. From germline, CDR1 is MNHNS and CDR2 SASEGT. V lost 2 bases and J 1 base, leaving 12 bases between the germline ends.

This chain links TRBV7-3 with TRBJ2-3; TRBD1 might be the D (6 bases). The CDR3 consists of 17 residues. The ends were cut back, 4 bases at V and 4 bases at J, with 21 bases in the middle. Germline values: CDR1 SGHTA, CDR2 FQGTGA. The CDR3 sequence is CASSYQASITGSDTQYF. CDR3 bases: TGTGCCAGCAGCTATCAGGCCTCTATAACAGGGTCAGATACGCAGTATTTT.